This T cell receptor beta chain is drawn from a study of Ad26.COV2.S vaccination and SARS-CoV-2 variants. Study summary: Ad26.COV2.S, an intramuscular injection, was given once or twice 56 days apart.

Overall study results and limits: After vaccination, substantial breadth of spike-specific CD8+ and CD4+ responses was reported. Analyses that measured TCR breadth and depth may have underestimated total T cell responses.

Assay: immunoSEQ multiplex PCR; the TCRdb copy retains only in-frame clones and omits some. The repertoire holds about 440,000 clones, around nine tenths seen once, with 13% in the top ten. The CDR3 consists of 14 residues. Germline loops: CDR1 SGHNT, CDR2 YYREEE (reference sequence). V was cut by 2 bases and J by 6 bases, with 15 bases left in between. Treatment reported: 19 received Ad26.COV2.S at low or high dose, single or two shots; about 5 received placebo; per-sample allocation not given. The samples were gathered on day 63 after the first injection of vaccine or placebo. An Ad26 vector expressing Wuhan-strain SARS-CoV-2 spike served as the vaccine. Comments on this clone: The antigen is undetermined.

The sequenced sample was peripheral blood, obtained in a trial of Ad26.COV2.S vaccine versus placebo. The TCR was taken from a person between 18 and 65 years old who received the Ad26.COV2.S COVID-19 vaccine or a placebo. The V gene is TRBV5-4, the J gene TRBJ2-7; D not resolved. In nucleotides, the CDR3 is TGTGCCAGCAGCTTTGACCCCAATCTCGGCGAGCAGTACTTC. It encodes CASSFDPNLGEQYF.